These 20 T cell receptor beta chains share one sample of origin, sequenced in a study of blood T cell repertoires in COVID-19. TCRdb's table, derived via immunoSEQ multiplex PCR, lists solely in-frame clones and lacks some. This sample has 150,000 or so clones, with roughly 84% found just once. The sequencing input was peripheral blood. The receptors were gathered from a woman aged 55-75 years with COVID-19, enrolled during active disease.

The CDR3 nucleotides are TGCGCCAGCAGCCAATGGGACAGGGGGCTGAGCAATCAGCCCCAGCATTTT. It yields the protein CASSQWDRGLSNQPQHF. This chain links TRBV4-1 with TRBJ1-5; TRBD1 matches 12 bases. Losses at the gene ends were 2 bases for V and 1 base for J; bases not matched to a gene: 3. The CDR3 contains 17 residues. CDR1 is MGHRA and CDR2 is YSYEKL in the germline V gene.

The CDR3 DNA reads as TGTGCCAGCAGCAACGGACAGGGGGCCTACGAGCAGTACTTC. Protein sequence: CASSNGQGAYEQYF. The chain couples TRBV11-1 to TRBJ2-7; 10 bases fit TRBD1. Germline CDR1 reads SGHAT; CDR2 reads FQDESV (reference sequence). The CDR3 is 14 residues long. Germline trimming cut 5 bases from V and 2 bases from J; bases unmatched to any gene: 3.

This clone was seen only a few times. The chain couples TRBV27 to TRBJ2-7; perhaps TRBD2 as D (5 bases). The V gene lost 2 bases and the J gene lost 0 bases, with 8 bases spanning the gap. The CDR3 totals 14 residues. Germline V gene sequence: CDR1 MNHEY, CDR2 SMNVEV (reference sequence). Here the CDR3 DNA reads TGTGCCAGCAGTTTAAGGGAGAGCTCCTACGAGCAGTACTTC. This codes for CASSLRESSYEQYF.

The CDR3 region has the DNA TGTGCCAGCAGCCGCAGACAGACTTATAATTCACCCCTCCACTTT. It encodes CASSRRQTYNSPLHF. V is TRBV6-5 and J is TRBJ1-6; the D gene is possibly TRBD1 (5 bases). Germline lookup yields CDR1 MNHEY and CDR2 SVGAGI. This CDR3 spans 15 amino acids. The germline V and J ends were trimmed by 6 bases and 4 bases, with 13 bases remaining between them.

The chain employs TRBV6-5 and TRBJ2-3, with D unclear. V was cut by 8 bases and J by 0 bases, with 12 bases left in between. The CDR3 consists of 14 residues. Per germline, CDR1 MNHEY and CDR2 SVGAGI. CDR3 DNA: TGTGCCAGCCTCGAAGCCGGGAGCACAGATACGCAGTATTTT. Its protein product is CASLEAGSTDTQYF.

The chain is built from TRBV5-8 and TRBJ1-6; D gene uncertain. The germline V and J ends were trimmed by 4 bases and 9 bases, with 8 bases remaining between them. Per germline, CDR1 SGHTS and CDR2 YDEGEE. The CDR3 is made up of 12 amino acids. The CDR3 spells CASSLFSSPLHF. The DNA of the CDR3 is TGTGCCAGCAGCCTTTTTAGTTCACCCCTCCACTTT.

V is TRBV19 and J is TRBJ1-2; D unclear. The CDR3 sequence is 13 residues long. V was shortened by 4 bases and J by 8 bases, with 14 bases between the two germline ends. Germline CDR1 reads LNHDA; CDR2 reads SQIVND (reference sequence). The CDR3 region is CASSKRDIRGYTF. CDR3 nucleotides: TGTGCCAGTAGTAAGAGGGATATAAGGGGCTACACCTTC.

V is TRBV5-5 and J is TRBJ1-5; D gene unclear. CDR1 is SGHKS, CDR2 YYEKEE, per germline (reference sequence). V lost 0 bases and J lost 0, with 4 bases in between. This CDR3 has 14 amino acids. CDR3 loop: CASSLAYSNQPQHF. The DNA for the CDR3 is TGTGCCAGCAGCTTGGCCTATAGCAATCAGCCCCAGCATTTT.

This chain uses TRBV5-1 with TRBJ1-2, with 9 bases identical to TRBD1. V dropped 3 bases and J dropped 5; count of bases not matched to a gene: 5. This CDR3 is 14 amino acids long. Germline V gene sequence: CDR1 SGHRS, CDR2 YFSETQ. Written as DNA, the CDR3 is TGCGCCAGCAGCTCAGCCGGGACAGGGTATGGCTACACCTTC. This translates into CASSSAGTGYGYTF.

The J gene is TRBJ2-3, the V gene TRBV27, with TRBD2 matching 13 bases. V trimming: 6 bases; J trimming: 10 bases; junction bases outside the gene matches: 10. CDR1 and CDR2 (germline): MNHEY, SMNVEV (reference sequence). This CDR3 has 15 residues. For the CDR3, the DNA is TGTGCCAGCAGAACCGGGACTAGCGGGGTCCCGGCGCAGTATTTT. This codes for CASRTGTSGVPAQYF.

The CDR3 loop reads CASSKRDRENTEAFF. CDR3 in DNA: TGTGCCAGCAGCAAAAGGGACAGGGAGAACACTGAAGCTTTCTTT. The chain recombines TRBV7-9 with TRBJ1-1; TRBD1 agrees at 9 bases. This CDR3 is 15 amino acids long. The germline gives CDR1 SEHNR, CDR2 FQNEAQ (reference sequence). After removal of 5 bases from V and 1 base from J, the junction contained 5 bases not matched to a gene.

This clone was recorded a few times. The chain combines TRBV13 with TRBJ1-2; 10 nucleotides agree with TRBD1. The germline V gene encodes CDR1 PRHDT and CDR2 FYEKMQ (reference sequence). V dropped 5 bases and J dropped 5; count of bases not matched to a gene: 5. The CDR3 extends over 14 amino acids. This chain's CDR3 is CASSRQGAVYGYTF. The CDR3 DNA is TGTGCCAGCAGCCGACAGGGGGCGGTTTATGGCTACACCTTC.

This clone came up a few times. The chain recombines TRBV18 with TRBJ1-5, with D tentatively TRBD1 (6 bases). V was shortened by 6 bases and J by 2 bases, with 14 bases between the two germline ends. Germline V lookup: CDR1 KGHSH, CDR2 LQKENI. This CDR3 contains 15 residues. The CDR3 nucleotides are TGTGCCAGCTCTGCGGGGGCAGGGGGCAATCAGCCCCAGCATTTT. This translates into CASSAGAGGNQPQHF.

The rearrangement links TRBV3-1 (or the pseudogene TRBV3-2) to TRBJ1-1, with D hard to call. The CDR3 has 12 amino acids. The germline V gene encodes CDR1 LGHDT and CDR2 YNNKEL (reference sequence). Between the trimmed V and J ends, which lost 2 bases and 4 bases, there was a span of 5 bases. CDR3 coding DNA: TGTGCCAGCAGCCAAATCGGCACTGAAGCTTTCTTT. This sequence encodes CASSQIGTEAFF.

V usage is TRBV27 and J usage is TRBJ1-3; D gene uncertain. Trimming stripped 0 bases from V and 0 bases from J, with 6 bases between. Germline CDR1 is MNHEY and CDR2 is SMNVEV (reference sequence). The CDR3 spans 15 residues. In DNA form, the CDR3 reads TGTGCCAGCAGTTTATCATCCAGCTCTGGAAACACCATATATTTT. It translates to CASSLSSSSGNTIYF.

V is TRBV10-1 and J is TRBJ1-6; D is uncertain. The CDR3 is 12 residues long. The germline CDR1 and CDR2 sequences are WNHNN and SYGVQD (reference sequence). Trimming removed 3 bases from V and 9 bases from J, with 6 bases in between. The CDR3 spells CASSDSGSPLHF. The CDR3 nucleotides read TGCGCCAGCAGTGACTCCGGTTCACCCCTCCACTTT.

This chain joins TRBV7-2 and TRBJ2-3, with 8 nucleotides matching TRBD2. Germline V gene data show CDR1 as SGHTA and CDR2 as FQGNSA. The CDR3 has 14 residues. With V trimmed by 4 bases and J by 4 bases, 4 bases remained unmatched. CDR3 loop: CASSSGGVPDTQYF. The DNA for the CDR3 is TGTGCCAGCAGCTCCGGGGGGGTACCAGATACGCAGTATTTT.

V is TRBV7-2 and J is TRBJ1-5; 9 bases are a match to TRBD1. CDR1 is SGHTA and CDR2 is FQGNSA in the germline V gene. This CDR3 contains 19 residues. With V trimmed by 1 base and J by 1 base, 11 bases remained unmatched. The DNA for the CDR3 is TGTGCCAGCAGCTTAGATGGGGGGACAGGGAGAGGGAGCAATCAGCCCCAGCATTTT. Protein product: CASSLDGGTGRGSNQPQHF.

This clone has a single count. CDR3 coding DNA: TGTGCTAGTGGTTTCAATACGGGCACTGAAGCTTTCTTT. Translating it yields CASGFNTGTEAFF. The gene calls are TRBV12-5 and TRBJ1-1, with no clear D. V was pared by 3 bases and J by 4 bases, with 9 bases between. Germline assignment: CDR1 LGHNT and CDR2 FRNRAP. The CDR3 spans 13 residues.

In DNA, the CDR3 is TGTGCCAGCAGCGCACAGGGGAGTAGTTCTGGCTACACCTTC. As protein: CASSAQGSSSGYTF. The chain employs TRBV3-1 (or the pseudogene TRBV3-2) and TRBJ1-2, with 7 nucleotides matching TRBD1. The germline V gene encodes CDR1 LGHDT and CDR2 YNNKEL (reference sequence). The trim removed 5 bases at V and 7 bases at J, leaving 10 bases unmatched. This CDR3 comprises 14 residues.